This T cell receptor (beta chain) is from a study of CD8 T cells in Susac syndrome. Random hexamers were used to reverse transcribe an amount of about 0.45 to 1 ug RNA. TCRdb re-called the immunoSEQ multiplex PCR reads with MiXCR, one entry per CDR3 protein. The table includes roughly 67,000 distinct CDR3 sequences, just under 95% detected once. Germline values: CDR1 KGHDR, CDR2 SFDVKD. The CDR3 loop spans 11 amino acids. V lost 4 bases to trimming and J lost 5 bases, with 2 bases between them. This rearrangement joins TRBV24-1 to TRBJ2-1; D is unresolved. This receptor was identified in a human donor with multiple sclerosis. The specimen was CD8+ T cells from PBMCs. DNA for the CDR3: TGTGCCACCAGTGACAACAATGAGCAGTTCTTC. It encodes CATSDNNEQFF.